This TCR beta chain was found in a study of blood T cell repertoires in COVID-19. As processed by the authors: Amplification with reference gene primers provided the estimates of nucleated cell counts. This table comes from immunoSEQ multiplex PCR, and its TCRdb copy is limited to in-frame clones, with some not included. V, J and clone size reflect that table, while D and trimming were determined from the DNA. The table lists under 200,000 clones, roughly 73% of them singletons. The germline V and J ends were trimmed by 4 bases and 4 bases, with 23 bases remaining between them. CDR3 length equals 17 residues. Germline-derived CDR1 and CDR2 are SGHDT and YYEEEE.

The specimen sequenced was peripheral blood. The origin of this receptor is a man in his 70s with acute or convalescent COVID-19. V usage is TRBV5-6 and J usage is TRBJ1-1; D perhaps matches TRBD1 (5 bases). The CDR3: CASSGQTYRRRGTEAFF. CDR3 sequence (DNA): TGTGCCAGCAGCGGTCAGACTTACAGGAGAAGGGGCACTGAAGCTTTCTTT.